These 8 T cell receptor beta chains were all obtained from the same sample, sequenced in a study of cytotoxic CD8 clonotypes in ibrutinib-treated CLL (dated by TCRdb to about 2021). Receptors were amplified or captured by the immunoSEQ multiplex PCR assay. Sourced from immuneACCESS, this table was stored by TCRdb with only in-frame sequences that have V and J called. A share of the clones is absent; for the studies checked, an unresolved V gene accounts for under half, and the remainder has no known explanation. Present in this sample are approximately 11,000 clones, around 82% of which were seen just once. About 22% of the sample is held by the ten biggest clonotypes. Reading the label with the study, this specimen's time point is: progressive disease on ibrutinib. Here the sequenced sample was PBMCs, taken at disease progression, from a patient treated with ibrutinib. The receptors were gathered from a human donor with chronic lymphocytic leukemia.

For this clone: Because the CDR3's place on the DNA is in doubt, the DNA is left out and the CDR3 is given as listed by TCRdb. V gene TRBV27 combines with J gene TRBJ2-3. 15 amino acids form the CDR3, both terminal residues included. Germline V gives CDR1 MNHEY, CDR2 SMNVEV (reference sequence). CDR3 protein: CASSTSGPIVDTQYF.

This chain links TRBV27 with TRBJ1-2; D is unclear. There are 12 residues in the CDR3. Per the germline V gene, CDR1 is MNHEY and CDR2 is SMNVEV (reference sequence). V dropped 8 bases and J dropped 7 bases, with 14 bases sitting between them. CDR3 nucleotides: TGTGCCAGCGGCCCCGCCGGGATTGGCTACACCTTC. This codes for CASGPAGIGYTF.

The gene calls are TRBV19 and TRBJ2-7; D gene uncertain. The CDR3 consists of 14 residues. V shed 0 bases and J shed 4 bases, with 10 bases lying between them. Germline CDR1 is LNHDA and CDR2 is SQIVND (reference sequence). The DNA of the CDR3 is TGTGCCAGTAGTATAGACCAGAACGGTTACGAGCAGTACTTC. Protein product: CASSIDQNGYEQYF.

V is TRBV6-1 and J is TRBJ2-2; D is perhaps TRBD2 (5 bases). Germline V lookup: CDR1 MNHNS, CDR2 SASEGT. Trimming took 2 bases from V and 7 from J, leaving 14 bases between them. The CDR3 spans 15 residues. CDR3 sequence: CASSESGGPGGELFF. The DNA of the CDR3 is TGTGCCAGCAGTGAAAGCGGTGGACCAGGCGGGGAGCTGTTTTTT.

This clone has just a few counts. V gene TRBV6-5 combines with J gene TRBJ2-7, with TRBD1 as a possible D gene (5 bases). Germline V lookup: CDR1 MNHEY, CDR2 SVGAGI. The CDR3 extends over 13 amino acids. Trimming cost V 2 bases and J 2 bases, with 7 bases left between them. The CDR3 sequence is CASSYDSTYEQYF. As DNA, the CDR3 is TGTGCCAGCAGTTACGACAGTACCTACGAGCAGTACTTC.

V gene TRBV28 combines with J gene TRBJ1-1; D perhaps matches TRBD1 (5 bases). Trimming cost V 7 bases and J 5 bases, with 11 bases left between them. CDR1 and CDR2 (germline): MDHEN, SYDVKM. The length of the CDR3 is 12 residues. The CDR3, as DNA: TGTGCCAGCAATCGCCGGGGGACTGAAGCTTTCTTT. Its translation is CASNRRGTEAFF.

This clone was found once. The chain joins TRBV14 to TRBJ2-1; perhaps TRBD2 as D (5 bases). Germline V gene sequence: CDR1 SGHDN, CDR2 FVKESK. This CDR3 region has 15 residues. V was clipped by 4 bases and J by 1 base, with 11 bases between them. CDR3 sequence (DNA): TGTGCCAGCAGCCCCCTGAGGGCTTCCTACAATGAGCAGTTCTTC. It specifies CASSPLRASYNEQFF.

The V call is TRBV27, the J call TRBJ2-5; D gene ambiguous. Trimming stripped 3 bases from V and 0 bases from J, with 5 bases between. Looked up from germline, CDR1 is MNHEY and CDR2 is SMNVEV (reference sequence). The CDR3 is 13 amino acids. CDR3 coding DNA: TGTGCCAGCAGTTTTGTGCACCAAGAGACCCAGTACTTC. It encodes CASSFVHQETQYF.